This T cell receptor (beta chain) came from a study of T cell clonotyping in hematopoietic cell transplantation. Study conclusions and caveats: Recipient TCR diversity dropped after transplant; expanded clonotypes rose from day 30 to 180. CD4 and CD8 repertoire contributions could not be separated without sorting.

Described time point: recipient sample about 28 days before transplant, after cytoreduction. Recipients were bled about 28 days pretransplant and at posttransplant days 30, 100, 180. Repertoires were generated with immunoSEQ multiplex PCR, while TCRdb's copy carries only in-frame clones and drops some. The table records around 25,000 clones, roughly 84% of them present only once. As to this clone: Its antigen is currently unknown.

The CDR3 sequence is 15 residues long. V was cut by 3 bases and J by 8 bases, with 17 bases left in between. The germline CDR1 and CDR2 sequences are SGHNT and YYREEE (reference sequence). The rearrangement uses TRBV5-4 and TRBJ1-4; tentative D call: TRBD1 (5 bases). The sample here was peripheral blood mononuclear cells, taken before stem cell transplant. The clonotype comes from a woman aged 60-70 years with acute myeloid leukemia. Some clones in this sample may be carry-over from other donors' samples. In nucleotides, the CDR3 is TGTGCCAGCAGCTGGAAAGGGGACCCAAGGGAAAAACTGTTTTTT. Translating it yields CASSWKGDPREKLFF.